This T cell receptor beta chain emerged from a study of patients and donors after allogeneic stem cell transplantation. TCRdb processed the RT-PCR reads anew with MiXCR; each CDR3 protein has one entry. Among 25,000 to 30,000 distinct CDR3 sequences listed, roughly 8% were seen once. This clonotype was recorded at least ten times. CDR1 SGHKS and CDR2 YYEKEE come from the germline V gene (reference sequence). V shed 1 base and J 6 bases; nucleotides not matched to a gene: 6. This CDR3 has 15 amino acids. The sequence was collected from a human donor who was either an allogeneic HSCT recipient or a stem cell or donor lymphocyte infusion donor (not recorded which). It is not recorded whose cells these are; they may come from a transplant donor. The sequencing sample was made of blood, either unsorted or a sorted T cell fraction (not recorded which). The J gene is TRBJ2-1, the V gene TRBV5-5, with TRBD1 matching 8 bases. CDR3 nucleotides: TGTGCCAGCAGCTTGTTTGGACAGGGTCTCAATGAGCAGTTCTTC. This translates into CASSLFGQGLNEQFF.